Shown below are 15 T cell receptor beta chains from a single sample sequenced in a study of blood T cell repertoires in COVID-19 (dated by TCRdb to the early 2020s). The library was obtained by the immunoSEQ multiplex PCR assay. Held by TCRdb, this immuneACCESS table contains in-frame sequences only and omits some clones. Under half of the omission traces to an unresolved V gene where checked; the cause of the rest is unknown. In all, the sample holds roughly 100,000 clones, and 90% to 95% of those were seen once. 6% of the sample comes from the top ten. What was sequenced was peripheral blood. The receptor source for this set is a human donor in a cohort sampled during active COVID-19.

This CDR3 reads CSARGSWETQYF. As DNA, the CDR3 is TGCAGCGCAAGAGGCTCTTGGGAGACCCAGTACTTC. The genes are TRBV29-1 and TRBJ2-5; no reliable D call. This CDR3 spans 12 amino acids. V lost 7 bases to trimming and J lost 5 bases, with 14 bases between them. The germline CDR1 and CDR2 sequences are SQVTM and ANQGSEA.

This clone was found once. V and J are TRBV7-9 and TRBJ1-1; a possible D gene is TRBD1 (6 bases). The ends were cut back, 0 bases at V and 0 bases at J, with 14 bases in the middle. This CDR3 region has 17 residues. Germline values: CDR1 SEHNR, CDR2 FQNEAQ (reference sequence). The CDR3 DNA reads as TGTGCCAGCAGCTTAGCGGGGACAAGGGAAGTGAACACTGAAGCTTTCTTT. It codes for CASSLAGTREVNTEAFF.

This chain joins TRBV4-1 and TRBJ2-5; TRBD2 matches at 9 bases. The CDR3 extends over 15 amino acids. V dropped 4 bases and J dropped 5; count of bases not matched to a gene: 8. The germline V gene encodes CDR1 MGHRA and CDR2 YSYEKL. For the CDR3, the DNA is TGCGCCAGCAGCCGCGGACTAGCGCTTGGGGAGACCCAGTACTTC. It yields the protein CASSRGLALGETQYF.

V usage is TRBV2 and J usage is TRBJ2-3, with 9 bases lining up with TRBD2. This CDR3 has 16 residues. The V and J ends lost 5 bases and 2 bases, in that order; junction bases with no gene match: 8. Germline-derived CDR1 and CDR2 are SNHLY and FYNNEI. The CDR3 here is CASSPPASGVTDTQYF. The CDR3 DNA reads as TGTGCCAGCAGTCCCCCGGCTAGCGGGGTCACAGATACGCAGTATTTT. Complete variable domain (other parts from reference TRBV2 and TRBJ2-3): EPEVTQTPSHQVTQMGQEVILRCVPISNHLYFYWYRQILGQKVEFLVSFYNNEISEKSEIFDDQFSVERPDGSNFTLKIRSTKLEDSAMYFCASSPPASGVTDTQYFGPGTRLTVL.

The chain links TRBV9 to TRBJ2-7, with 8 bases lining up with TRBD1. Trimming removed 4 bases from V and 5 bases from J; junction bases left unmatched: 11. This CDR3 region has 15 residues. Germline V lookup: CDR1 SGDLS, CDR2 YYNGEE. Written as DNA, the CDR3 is TGTGCCAGCAGCCCAATTCAGGGGGCGAACCACGAGCAGTACTTC. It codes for CASSPIQGANHEQYF.

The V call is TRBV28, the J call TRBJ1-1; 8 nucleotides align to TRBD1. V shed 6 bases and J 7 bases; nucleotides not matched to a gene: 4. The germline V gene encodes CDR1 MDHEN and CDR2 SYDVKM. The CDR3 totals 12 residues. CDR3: CASRHGQGEAFF. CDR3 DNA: TGTGCCAGCAGACACGGACAGGGTGAAGCTTTCTTT.

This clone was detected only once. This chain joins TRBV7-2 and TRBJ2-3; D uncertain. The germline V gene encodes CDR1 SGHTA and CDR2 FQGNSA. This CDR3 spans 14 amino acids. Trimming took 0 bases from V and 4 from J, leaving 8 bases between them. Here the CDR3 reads CASSLALGPDTQYF. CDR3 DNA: TGTGCCAGCAGCTTAGCGCTAGGCCCAGATACGCAGTATTTT.

CDR3 DNA sequence: TGTGCCAGCAGGGGGACAACAACTAATGAAAAACTGTTTTTT. This encodes CASRGTTTNEKLFF. This sequence joins TRBV3-1 (or the pseudogene TRBV3-2) and TRBJ1-4, with a tentative D call TRBD1 (6 bases). The CDR3 extends over 14 amino acids. Germline lookup yields CDR1 LGHDT and CDR2 YNNKEL (reference sequence). V was cut by 6 bases and J by 0 bases, with 8 bases left in between.

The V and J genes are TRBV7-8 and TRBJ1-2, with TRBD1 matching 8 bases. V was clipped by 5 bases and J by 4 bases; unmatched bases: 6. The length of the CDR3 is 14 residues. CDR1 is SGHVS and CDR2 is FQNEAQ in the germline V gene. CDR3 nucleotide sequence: TGTGCCAGCAGCCTAACAGGGGGTGTCTATGGCTACACCTTC. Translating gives CASSLTGGVYGYTF.

CDR3: CATTPRKDSQLNGYTF. The CDR3 DNA is TGCGCCACAACACCCCGCAAGGACAGCCAGCTGAATGGCTACACCTTC. The chain combines TRBV10-2 with TRBJ1-2; TRBD1 is a possible D gene (6 bases). Trimming shortened V by 10 bases and J by 6 bases, and 27 bases separated the two germline ends. In germline, CDR1 is WSHSY, CDR2 SAAADI. This CDR3 comprises 16 residues.

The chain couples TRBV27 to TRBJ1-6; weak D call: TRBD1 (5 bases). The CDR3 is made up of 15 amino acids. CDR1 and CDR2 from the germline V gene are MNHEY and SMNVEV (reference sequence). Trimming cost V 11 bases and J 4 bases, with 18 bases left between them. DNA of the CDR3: TGTGCCTTCCGAGTCCCAGGGCCATATAATTCACCCCTCCACTTT. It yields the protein CAFRVPGPYNSPLHF.

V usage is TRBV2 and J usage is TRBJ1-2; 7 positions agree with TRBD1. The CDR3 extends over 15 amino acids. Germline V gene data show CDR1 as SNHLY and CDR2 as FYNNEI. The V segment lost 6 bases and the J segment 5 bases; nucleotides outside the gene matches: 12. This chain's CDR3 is CASSQNQGTVYGYTF. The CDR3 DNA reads TGTGCCAGCAGCCAAAACCAGGGGACAGTGTATGGCTACACCTTC.

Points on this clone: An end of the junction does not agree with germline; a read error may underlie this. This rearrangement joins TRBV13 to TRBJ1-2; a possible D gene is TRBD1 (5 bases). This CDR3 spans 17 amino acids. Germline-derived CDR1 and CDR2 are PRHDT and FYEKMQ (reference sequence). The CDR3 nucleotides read TGTGCCAGCAGCCTAGGGGTTGATGGGGGGATGAGCGGTGGCTACACCTTC. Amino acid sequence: CASSLGVDGGMSGGYTF.

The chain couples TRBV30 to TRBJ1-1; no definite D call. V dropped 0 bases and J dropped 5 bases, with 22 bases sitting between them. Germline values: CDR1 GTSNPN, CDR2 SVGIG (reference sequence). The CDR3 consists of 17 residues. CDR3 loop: CAWSVRRSPTRLTEAFF. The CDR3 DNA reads TGTGCCTGGAGTGTAAGGCGGTCCCCCACAAGACTAACTGAAGCTTTCTTT.

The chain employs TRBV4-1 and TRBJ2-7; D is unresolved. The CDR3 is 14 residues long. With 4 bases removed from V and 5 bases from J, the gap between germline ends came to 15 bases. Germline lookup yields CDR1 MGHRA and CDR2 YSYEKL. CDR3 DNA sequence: TGCGCCAGCAGCCGCGCCCCTCAATCGGACGAGCAGTACTTC. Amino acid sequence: CASSRAPQSDEQYF.